One TCR beta chain is described in this entry. Its antigen is still unknown. Donors were nominally healthy when sampled, though unrecorded immune exposures were likely. This sample is part of a study of cytomegalovirus exposure and HLA in healthy donors. Study as a whole: A data release that came early held roughly 85 million unique TCRs from HLA-typed donors. Study-wide results and limits: Later on, analysis showed that most CMV-associated TCR beta chains appeared to be HLA-restricted. In a later analysis, a genetic analysis reported fewer productive-TCR N-insertions in an Asian-associated ancestry cluster than the cohort average.

The ends lost 3 bases at V and 3 bases at J; junction bases unmatched: 5. Germline V gene data show CDR1 as KGHSH and CDR2 as LQKENI. The CDR3 is 14 residues long. The PCR had 60 Vbeta and 13 Jbeta primers. Produced via immunoSEQ multiplex PCR; TCRdb's table is partial and in-frame only. The data contain about 78,000 clones, approximately 84% of them seen just once; the ten biggest clones take up roughly 2.3%. Sequenced: PBMCs. This rearrangement joins TRBV18 to TRBJ2-7, with 7 bases identical to TRBD1. The sequence came from a woman aged 50 to 60 in good health and CMV-seronegative. CDR3 bases: TGTGCCAGCTCACCTTGGGACAGAAGCTACGAGCAGTACTTC. Its translation: CASSPWDRSYEQYF. The full variable domain, with the rest looked up from reference TRBV18 and TRBJ2-7, is NAGVMQNPRHLVRRRGQEARLRCSPMKGHSHVYWYRQLPEEGLKFMVYLQKENIIDESGMPKERFSAEFPKEGPSILRIQQVVRGDSAAYFCASSPWDRSYEQYFGPGTRLTVT.